This is a list of T cell receptor beta chains from one sample in a study of blood T cell repertoires in COVID-19. Profiling relied on immunoSEQ multiplex PCR, and the TCRdb table lists in-frame clones only, not all of them. The table has roughly 21,000 clones, 83% seen once. Sequenced material: peripheral blood. These receptors all stem from a human donor in a cohort sampled during active COVID-19. Each CDR3 is given with its conserved first and last residue. The D gene is left open where the match is weak. Clone size is stated in some rows and not others, as once, few, many or a class when expanded.

j_call	d_call	cdr3_length	clone_size	v_call	cdr3_aa	cdr3_nt
TRBJ1-1	.	15	.	TRBV5-4	CASRAAGGRNTEAFF	TGTGCCAGCAGAGCGGCGGGGGGGCGGAACACTGAAGCTTTCTTT
TRBJ2-2	.	13	once	TRBV27	CASTRSSTGELFF	TGTGCCAGCACGCGGTCGAGCACCGGGGAGCTGTTTTTT
TRBJ2-6	TRBD1	17	.	TRBV4-1	CASSRGQALSGANVLTF	TGCGCCAGCAGTAGGGGACAGGCGCTCTCTGGGGCCAACGTCCTGACTTTC
TRBJ2-1	TRBD2	20	.	TRBV10-2	CASSEREGPLAGGKHNEQFF	TGCGCCAGCAGTGAGAGAGAGGGGCCACTAGCGGGGGGCAAACACAATGAGCAGTTCTTC
TRBJ2-1	.	15	.	TRBV27	CASSRSGASYNEQFF	TGTGCCAGCAGTCGCTCAGGGGCCTCCTACAATGAGCAGTTCTTC
TRBJ2-7	TRBD1	16	.	TRBV5-1	CASRLNTGTGLYEQYF	TGCGCCAGCAGGTTAAATACCGGGACAGGCCTCTACGAGCAGTACTTC
TRBJ1-5	.	15	once	TRBV27	CASSESPRGEQPQHF	TGTGCCAGCAGTGAAAGTCCCAGGGGAGAACAGCCCCAGCATTTT
TRBJ1-1	.	14	.	TRBV11-3	CASSRVIMNTEAFF	TGTGCCAGCAGCAGAGTAATAATGAACACTGAAGCTTTCTTT
TRBJ1-1	.	16	.	TRBV19	CASSILQGMRNTEAFF	TGTGCCAGTAGTATACTTCAGGGGATGAGGAACACTGAAGCTTTCTTT
TRBJ1-5	TRBD1	15	.	TRBV5-8	CASSSQGLSNQPQHF	TGTGCCAGCAGCTCACAGGGGCTTAGCAATCAGCCCCAGCATTTT
TRBJ2-7	.	14	.	TRBV12-5	CASGLRGSSYEQYF	TGTGCTAGTGGTTTGAGGGGGAGCTCCTACGAGCAGTACTTC
TRBJ1-5	.	14	.	TRBV12-5	CASGLGQINQPQHF	TGTGCTAGTGGTTTGGGACAGATCAATCAGCCCCAGCATTTT
TRBJ2-1	.	13	.	TRBV5-1	CASSAQGNNEQFF	TGCGCCAGCAGCGCACAGGGAAACAATGAGCAGTTCTTC
TRBJ1-1	.	14	.	TRBV5-6	CASSSGTKISEAFF	TGTGCCAGCAGTTCCGGGACAAAGATATCTGAAGCTTTCTTT
TRBJ2-3	.	17	.	TRBV3-1/TRBV3-2	CASSPTYGTTTTDTQYF	TGTGCCAGCAGCCCCACATATGGGACAACCACCACAGATACGCAGTATTTT
TRBJ1-5	.	16	.	TRBV19	CASSNNRGRPGQPQHF	TGTGCCAGTAGTAATAACCGAGGCCGTCCGGGTCAGCCCCAGCATTTT